This T cell receptor (beta chain) was documented in a study of cytomegalovirus exposure and HLA in healthy donors. Both 60 Vbeta primers and 13 Jbeta primers went into the PCR. Sequencing used immunoSEQ multiplex PCR; TCRdb keeps in-frame clones, though not all of them. The data show over 200,000 clones, with around 89% seen just once and roughly 1% held by the top ten. Germline V gene lookup returns CDR1 SGHVS and CDR2 FNYEAQ. V was pared by 8 bases and J by 6 bases, with 6 bases between. The CDR3 extends over 10 amino acids. Study-level points and caveats: Excluded: some indistinguishable V segments such as TRBV6-2 and TRBV6-3. Among TCR beta chains, those listed as cytomegalovirus-associated numbered over 150.

Among the donors, all were healthy bone marrow donors. On this clone: Its antigen remains unidentified.

The clonotype comes from a young woman in good health and CMV-seronegative. This rearrangement joins TRBV7-6 to TRBJ2-3, with a possible D match to TRBD2 (5 bases). Source material: PBMCs. The CDR3 spells CASAGDTQYF. The CDR3 nucleotides are TGTGCCAGCGCGGGCGATACGCAGTATTTT.